The 18 T cell receptor beta chains below come from one sample, sequenced in a study of cytomegalovirus exposure and HLA in healthy donors. This table comes from immunoSEQ multiplex PCR, and its TCRdb copy is limited to in-frame clones, with some not included. The data show 220,000 or so clones, around 80% seen once. The source material was PBMCs. The receptor source for this set is a woman aged 25 to 45 in good health and CMV-seropositive.

This clone turned up a few times. The V call is TRBV30, the J call TRBJ2-3; maybe TRBD2 (6 bases). Deletions cut 4 bases from V and 11 bases from J, with 28 bases between. Germline V CDR1 and CDR2: GTSNPN, SVGIG (reference sequence). The CDR3 spans 16 residues. The CDR3 DNA is TGTGCCTGGACCCCGGACGGGAGCCGACCTCATGAGGTGCAGTATTTT. Its protein product is CAWTPDGSRPHEVQYF.

The chain uses TRBV2 and TRBJ2-1, with TRBD2 identical over 7 bases. J was trimmed by 5 bases and V by 2 bases; bases with no gene match: 9. This CDR3 is built from 16 residues. In germline, CDR1 is SNHLY, CDR2 FYNNEI. The CDR3 DNA reads as TGTGCCAGCAGTGAATTGGGCGGGAGCGGAGACAATGAGCAGTTCTTC. This encodes CASSELGGSGDNEQFF.

The CDR3 here is CASARGAGELFF. DNA for the CDR3: TGTGCCAGCGCACGGGGCGCCGGGGAGCTGTTTTTT. The chain recombines TRBV27 with TRBJ2-2; either TRBD1 or TRBD2 may fit D (5 bases each). Trimming left V 8 bases short and J 6 bases short, with 10 bases between. This CDR3 is 12 amino acids long. Germline loops: CDR1 MNHEY, CDR2 SMNVEV (reference sequence).

The rearrangement links TRBV6-6 to TRBJ1-5; maybe TRBD1 (6 bases). Trimming left V 6 bases short and J 2 bases short, with 17 bases between. Germline-derived CDR1 and CDR2 are MNHNY and SVGAGI (reference sequence). The CDR3 consists of 16 residues. CDR3 sequence (DNA): TGTGCCAGCAGCCCACGTGGGGGCGACGGCAATCAGCCCCAGCATTTT. Translating gives CASSPRGGDGNQPQHF.

V is TRBV6-1 and J is TRBJ1-2; D gene uncertain. Deletions cut 7 bases from V and 5 bases from J, with 17 bases between. From germline, CDR1 is MNHNS and CDR2 SASEGT. The CDR3 runs to 14 residues. DNA for the CDR3: TGTGCCAGCATCCCTACTGAGACACCGTATGGCTACACCTTC. It translates to CASIPTETPYGYTF.

The chain links TRBV11-2 to TRBJ2-7; the D gene is possibly TRBD1 (6 bases). CDR3 length: 16 amino acids. Trimming cost V 2 bases and J 2 bases, with 16 bases left between them. The germline CDR1 and CDR2 sequences are SGHAT and FQNNGV. The CDR3 reads CASSLRRAGGPYEQYF. The DNA of the CDR3 is TGTGCCAGCAGCTTAAGGCGGGCTGGGGGCCCCTACGAGCAGTACTTC. The full variable domain, in which reference TRBV11-2 and TRBJ2-7 provide the parts outside the CDR3, is EAGVAQSPRYKIIEKRQSVAFWCNPISGHATLYWYQQILGQGPKLLIQFQNNGVVDDSQLPKDRFSAERLKGVDSTLKIQPAKLEDSAVYLCASSLRRAGGPYEQYFGPGTRLTVT.

The chain uses TRBV5-1 and TRBJ2-7; 8 nucleotides align to TRBD1. With V trimmed by 4 bases and J by 5 bases, 11 bases remained unmatched. Germline loops: CDR1 SGHRS, CDR2 YFSETQ. The CDR3 length is 15 residues. CDR3: CASSPRTGSEDEQYF. The CDR3 region has the DNA TGCGCCAGCAGCCCCCGGACAGGGTCAGAAGACGAGCAGTACTTC.

The rearrangement links TRBV7-2 to TRBJ2-7; 12 nucleotides line up with TRBD2. The CDR3 consists of 15 residues. Germline loops: CDR1 SGHTA, CDR2 FQGNSA. V dropped 5 bases and J dropped 4; count of bases not matched to a gene: 6. The CDR3 here is CASSTRLAGAYEQYF. In nucleotides, the CDR3 is TGTGCCAGCAGCACCCGACTAGCGGGAGCGTACGAGCAGTACTTC.

The genes are TRBV6-5 and TRBJ1-5; D unresolved. V gave up 8 bases and J gave up 2 bases, with 7 bases separating them. There are 12 residues in the CDR3. Germline V gene lookup returns CDR1 MNHEY and CDR2 SVGAGI. CDR3 coding DNA: TGTGCCAGCCGTACTGGCAATCAGCCCCAGCATTTT. Translated, it gives CASRTGNQPQHF.

The chain couples TRBV28 to TRBJ1-2, with a weak D call TRBD1 (6 bases). Germline CDR1 and CDR2: MDHEN and SYDVKM. V shed 5 bases and J shed 5 bases, with 18 bases lying between them. The CDR3 covers 15 residues. The CDR3 DNA is TGTGCCAGCAGTCCGGCGGGGGGGCGCCGGTATGGCTACACCTTC. As protein: CASSPAGGRRYGYTF.

The rearrangement uses TRBV6-1 and TRBJ2-7; TRBD1 matches at 8 bases. The CDR3 is made up of 16 amino acids. Germline-derived CDR1 and CDR2 are MNHNS and SASEGT. After removal of 1 base from V and 0 bases from J, the junction contained 5 bases not matched to a gene. DNA for the CDR3: TGTGCCAGCAGTGAAGGAGGACAGGGAAACTCCTACGAGCAGTACTTC. It is translated as CASSEGGQGNSYEQYF.

The genes are TRBV18 and TRBJ2-3; TRBD2 might be the D (5 bases). The CDR3 is made up of 15 amino acids. With 8 bases removed from V and 6 bases from J, the gap between germline ends came to 21 bases. The V gene's germline CDR1 is KGHSH and CDR2 LQKENI. This CDR3 is CASAPETRAVDTQYF. The CDR3 DNA reads TGTGCCAGCGCCCCGGAAACGCGGGCTGTGGATACGCAGTATTTT. Full variable domain (missing parts from reference TRBV18 and TRBJ2-3): NAGVMQNPRHLVRRRGQEARLRCSPMKGHSHVYWYRQLPEEGLKFMVYLQKENIIDESGMPKERFSAEFPKEGPSILRIQQVVRGDSAAYFCASAPETRAVDTQYFGPGTRLTVL.

The rearrangement joins TRBV28 to TRBJ1-1, with unresolved D. The germline V gene has CDR1 MDHEN and CDR2 SYDVKM. CDR3 length: 14 residues. Trimming shortened V by 4 bases and J by 6 bases, and 15 bases separated the two germline ends. The CDR3 protein is CASSSLWGPSEAFF. The CDR3 DNA reads as TGTGCCAGCAGTTCCCTCTGGGGTCCCTCTGAAGCTTTCTTT.

This chain connects TRBV27 to TRBJ2-7; 9 nucleotides line up with TRBD2. The CDR3 sequence is 15 residues long. V trimming: 3 bases; J trimming: 3 bases; junction bases outside the gene matches: 6. The V gene's germline CDR1 is MNHEY and CDR2 SMNVEV (reference sequence). The CDR3 bases are TGTGCCAGCAGTTTGTCAGCGGGAGGATACTACGAGCAGTACTTC. It translates to CASSLSAGGYYEQYF.

The chain couples TRBV6-1 to TRBJ1-2; tentative D call: TRBD1 (5 bases). The CDR3 loop spans 13 amino acids. Germline-derived CDR1 and CDR2 are MNHNS and SASEGT. Trimming removed 4 bases at V and 7 bases at J, with 13 bases between. The CDR3 loop reads CASSGDWVRGYTF. CDR3 nucleotide sequence: TGTGCCAGCAGTGGGGACTGGGTTCGTGGCTACACCTTC.

The chain employs TRBV4-1 and TRBJ2-7; TRBD2 aligns across 12 bases. CDR3 length: 15 residues. V shed 2 bases and J 4 bases; nucleotides not matched to a gene: 3. Germline loops: CDR1 MGHRA, CDR2 YSYEKL. Written as DNA, the CDR3 is TGCGCCAGCAGCCAACCCGGACTAGCGGGATACGAGCAGTACTTC. It is translated as CASSQPGLAGYEQYF.

This clone was observed a few times. Additional DNA sequences in this sample encode the identical CDR3. The chain uses TRBV27 and TRBJ1-4; 10 nucleotides agree with TRBD1. Germline V gives CDR1 MNHEY, CDR2 SMNVEV (reference sequence). CDR3 length equals 14 residues. After removal of 2 bases from V and 7 bases from J, the junction contained 1 base not matched to a gene. The CDR3 coding sequence is TGTGCCAGCAGTTTAGGACAGGGGGTTGAAAAACTGTTTTTT. This encodes CASSLGQGVEKLFF.

This chain joins TRBV9 and TRBJ1-2, with D possibly being TRBD1 (5 bases). The CDR3 has 14 amino acids. V was pared by 0 bases and J by 11 bases, with 17 bases between. Germline CDR1 reads SGDLS; CDR2 reads YYNGEE. CDR3: CASSVESRGVDYTF. The DNA of the CDR3 is TGTGCCAGCAGCGTAGAAAGTCGAGGGGTGGATTACACCTTC. The full variable domain, its missing parts supplied by reference TRBV9 and TRBJ1-2, is DSGVTQTPKHLITATGQRVTLRCSPRSGDLSVYWYQQSLDQGLQFLIQYYNGEERAKGNILERFSAQQFPDLHSELNLSSLELGDSALYFCASSVESRGVDYTFGSGTRLTVV.